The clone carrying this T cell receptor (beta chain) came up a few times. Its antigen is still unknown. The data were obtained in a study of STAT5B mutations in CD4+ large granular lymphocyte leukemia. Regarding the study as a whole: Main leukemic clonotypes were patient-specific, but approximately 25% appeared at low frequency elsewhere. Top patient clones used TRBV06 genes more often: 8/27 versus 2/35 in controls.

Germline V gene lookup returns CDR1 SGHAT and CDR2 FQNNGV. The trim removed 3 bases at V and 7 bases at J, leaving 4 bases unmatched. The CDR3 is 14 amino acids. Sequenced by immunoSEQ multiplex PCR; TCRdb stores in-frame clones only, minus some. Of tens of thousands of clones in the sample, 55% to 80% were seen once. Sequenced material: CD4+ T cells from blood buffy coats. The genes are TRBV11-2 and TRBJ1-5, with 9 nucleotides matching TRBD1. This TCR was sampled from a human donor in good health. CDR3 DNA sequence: TGTGCCAGCAGCTTTTCACAGGGGGCCCAGCCCCAGCATTTT. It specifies CASSFSQGAQPQHF. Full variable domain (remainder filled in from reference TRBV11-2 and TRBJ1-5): EAGVAQSPRYKIIEKRQSVAFWCNPISGHATLYWYQQILGQGPKLLIQFQNNGVVDDSQLPKDRFSAERLKGVDSTLKIQPAKLEDSAVYLCASSFSQGAQPQHFGDGTRLSIL.